This TCR beta chain comes out of a study of T cells in Graves' hyperthyroidism and ophthalmopathy. Study background: The blood sample was taken at first diagnosis, before treatment began.

Overall study results and limits: Blood also held most thyroid clonotypes expanded beyond 0.001.

About this clonotype: Its specificity is unknown. This could be a read error, since a much larger clone is one nucleotide away.

Amplified TCR beta CDR3 regions came from RNA transcripts. TCR CDR3 underwent first-round RT-PCR with the HTBI primer set. TCRdb redid the calling of the multiplex PCR reads with MiXCR, one entry per CDR3 protein. This table holds roughly 640,000 distinct CDR3 sequences, more than 15% found once. The receptor's source is a woman aged 40 to 55 with Graves' ophthalmopathy. The sequencing sample was made of blood.

The CDR3 sequence is CASSGGRAMWEQYF. CDR3 coding DNA: TGTGCCAGCAGTGGCGGGAGGGCTATGTGGGAGCAGTACTTC. The chain has TRBV2 and TRBJ2-7; 9 bases match TRBD2. This CDR3 region has 14 residues. Germline V CDR1 and CDR2: SNHLY, FYNNEI. V lost 4 bases and J lost 7; bases outside the gene matches: 8.